These 29 T cell receptor beta chains were all obtained from the same sample, sequenced in a study of CD4 T cells in relation to SARS-CoV-2 and coronaviruses. CD4+ T cells from unexposed donors were obtained before the COVID-19 pandemic (2011-2018). After more than eight days of culture, CD4+ T cells were isolated. Their target antigens are unknown. The data were produced by immunoSEQ multiplex PCR, yet TCRdb's version contains in-frame clones alone and is incomplete. The sample lists 29,000 or so clones, around 84% occurring once. Sequencing was performed on CD4+ T cells from PBMCs, cultured in vitro. The origin of the receptors is a human donor in good health.

This clone has a handful of counts. The chain couples TRBV7-3 to TRBJ2-7; weak D call: TRBD1 (6 bases). This CDR3 is built from 13 residues. Germline CDR1 SGHTA, CDR2 FQGTGA. V was shortened by 4 bases and J by 7 bases, with 14 bases between the two germline ends. CDR3 residues: CASSYSGVGEQYF. The CDR3 nucleotides are TGTGCCAGCAGCTACTCAGGGGTGGGGGAGCAGTACTTC.

The chain uses TRBV7-3 and TRBJ2-2, with 12 bases aligning to TRBD2. The CDR3 has 16 residues. J lost 2 bases, V lost 5 bases, and 3 bases had no gene match. Germline lookup yields CDR1 SGHTA and CDR2 FQGTGA. The CDR3 spells CASSKGLAGNTGELFF. Written as DNA, the CDR3 is TGTGCCAGCAGCAAGGGACTAGCGGGTAACACCGGGGAGCTGTTTTTT.

Only one count was recorded for this clone. CDR3 residues: CATSRESGTGEQFF. The CDR3 nucleotides read TGTGCCACCAGCAGAGAGAGCGGTACAGGTGAGCAGTTCTTC. The chain combines TRBV15 with TRBJ2-1, with D perhaps given as TRBD1 or TRBD2 (5 bases each). The V and J ends lost 0 bases and 9 bases respectively, with 12 bases between them. The CDR3 consists of 14 residues. Per germline, CDR1 LNHNV and CDR2 YYDKDF (reference sequence).

The V call is TRBV12-3 or TRBV12-4, the J call TRBJ2-7; D call uncertain. The V gene lost 5 bases and the J gene lost 3 bases, with 11 bases spanning the gap. CDR3 length equals 13 residues. CDR3 sequence reads: CASSVDGFYEQYF. CDR3 nucleotide sequence: TGTGCCAGCAGTGTGGACGGATTCTACGAGCAGTACTTC.

This clone was seen a few times. The genes are TRBV11-2 and TRBJ1-1, with TRBD1 identical over 9 bases. This CDR3 region has 16 residues. CDR1 and CDR2 (germline): SGHAT, FQNNGV. V lost 6 bases to trimming and J lost 1 base; unmatched junction nucleotides: 9. CDR3 in amino acids: CASRRTGDRTNTEAFF. The CDR3 nucleotides are TGTGCCAGCAGGCGGACAGGGGACCGAACGAACACTGAAGCTTTCTTT.

Only a few counts were recorded for this clone. The chain combines TRBV5-6 with TRBJ2-7; D might be TRBD1 (5 bases). The CDR3 extends over 13 amino acids. The V gene's germline CDR1 is SGHDT and CDR2 YYEEEE. Deletions cut 10 bases from V and 5 bases from J, with 19 bases between. CDR3 protein: CASNPGNFNEQYF. The CDR3 DNA sequence: TGTGCCTCAAACCCAGGGAATTTCAACGAGCAGTACTTC.

V gene TRBV28 combines with J gene TRBJ1-1, with unresolved D. V was trimmed by 6 bases and J by 1 base, leaving 3 bases between them. The CDR3 has 11 amino acids. Germline CDR1 is MDHEN and CDR2 is SYDVKM. The DNA for the CDR3 is TGTGCCAGCAGGGGGAACACTGAAGCTTTCTTT. Its protein product is CASRGNTEAFF.

This chain links TRBV4-2 with TRBJ2-1; TRBD2 aligns across 10 bases. With 1 base clipped from V and 8 bases from J, the junction kept 11 bases outside the gene matches. Germline values: CDR1 LGHNA, CDR2 YNFKEQ. This CDR3 contains 17 residues. The CDR3 reads CASSQVVSGGGIDEQFF. CDR3 nucleotide sequence: TGTGCCAGCAGCCAAGTCGTAAGCGGGGGGGGCATCGATGAGCAGTTCTTC.

The gene calls are TRBV2 and TRBJ1-4; 9 bases align to TRBD1. V lost 5 bases, J lost 8 bases, and 6 bases stayed unmatched. In germline, CDR1 is SNHLY, CDR2 FYNNEI. CDR3 size: 14 residues. CDR3 amino acids: CASSPDRGDEKLFF. The CDR3 bases are TGTGCCAGCAGTCCTGACAGGGGGGACGAAAAACTGTTTTTT.

This clone was detected only once. V and J are TRBV4-2 and TRBJ2-3, with 11 bases aligning to TRBD2. V lost 0 bases, J lost 2 bases, and 7 bases stayed unmatched. The CDR3 is 18 amino acids. CDR1 and CDR2 from the germline V gene are LGHNA and YNFKEQ. The CDR3 DNA sequence: TGTGCCAGCAGCCAAGATAGGACTAGCGGGCCACTCACAGATACGCAGTATTTT. This translates into CASSQDRTSGPLTDTQYF.

J is TRBJ2-3 and V is TRBV10-3; 9 nucleotides agree with TRBD1. CDR1 is ENHRY and CDR2 is SYGVKD in the germline V gene. CDR3 length equals 15 residues. The V and J ends lost 6 bases and 1 base, in that order; junction bases with no gene match: 5. CDR3 DNA sequence: TGTGCCATCAGCATGACAGGGGGGCGCACAGATACGCAGTATTTT. It specifies CAISMTGGRTDTQYF.

The rearrangement joins TRBV7-2 to TRBJ2-7, with 14 positions matching TRBD2. The CDR3 consists of 16 residues. Trimming at V came to 5 bases and at J to 2 bases, leaving 5 bases not matched to a gene. CDR1 and CDR2 (germline): SGHTA, FQGNSA. As DNA, the CDR3 is TGTGCCAGCAGCCCCGGACTAGCGGGAGGCACCTACGAGCAGTACTTC. Translated, it gives CASSPGLAGGTYEQYF.

The chain links TRBV2 to TRBJ1-5; 9 nucleotides align to TRBD1. CDR1 is SNHLY, CDR2 FYNNEI, per germline. This CDR3 has 15 residues. V shed 6 bases, J shed 1 base, and the junction held 4 bases outside the gene matches. CDR3 region: CASSRQGESNQPQHF. For the CDR3, the DNA is TGTGCCAGCAGCCGACAGGGGGAGAGCAATCAGCCCCAGCATTTT.

This chain connects TRBV27 to TRBJ1-4; D ambiguous. Deletions cut 4 bases from V and 0 bases from J, with 9 bases between. Germline lookup yields CDR1 MNHEY and CDR2 SMNVEV (reference sequence). The CDR3 is made up of 15 amino acids. CDR3 loop: CASSSSYATNEKLFF. CDR3 sequence (DNA): TGTGCCAGCAGTTCCTCATACGCAACTAATGAAAAACTGTTTTTT.

This clone appeared a few times. The chain joins TRBV30 to TRBJ2-7; unclear D gene. Trimming removed 5 bases from V and 2 bases from J, with 7 bases in between. Germline V gene sequence: CDR1 GTSNPN, CDR2 SVGIG (reference sequence). This CDR3 has 11 residues. As DNA, the CDR3 is TGTGCCTGGGCCTCGACCTACGAGCAGTACTTC. Translating it yields CAWASTYEQYF. Drawing the rest from reference TRBV30 and TRBJ2-7, the complete variable domain is SQTIHQWPATLVQPVGSPLSLECTVEGTSNPNLYWYRQAAGRGLQLLFYSVGIGQISSEVPQNLSASRPQDRQFILSSKKLLLSDSGFYLCAWASTYEQYFGPGTRLTVT.

This sequence joins TRBV13 and TRBJ1-6; 7 bases fit TRBD1. This CDR3 has 14 residues. Germline CDR1 PRHDT, CDR2 FYEKMQ (reference sequence). V gave up 4 bases and J gave up 8 bases; unmatched junction bases: 5. Here the CDR3 reads CASSSDRVDSPLHF. For the CDR3, the DNA is TGTGCCAGCAGCTCCGACAGGGTTGATTCACCCCTCCACTTT.

This chain links TRBV7-9 with TRBJ2-7, with D unresolved. This CDR3 has 14 amino acids. Trimming cost V 1 base and J 3 bases, with 10 bases left between them. CDR1 and CDR2 from the germline V gene are SEHNR and FQNEAQ (reference sequence). The CDR3 nucleotides are TGTGCCAGCAGCTTAGTAGACCCGCTCTACGAGCAGTACTTC. Protein sequence: CASSLVDPLYEQYF.

V and J are TRBV7-9 and TRBJ2-7, with 7 bases matching TRBD2. CDR1 is SEHNR, CDR2 FQNEAQ, per germline (reference sequence). The CDR3 length is 16 residues. V was clipped by 0 bases and J by 5 bases; unmatched bases: 10. The DNA for the CDR3 is TGTGCCAGCAGCTTAGCGCCCCTCGGGGGGAGGGACGAGCAGTACTTC. Its translation is CASSLAPLGGRDEQYF.

This clone was observed once. The chain carries TRBV10-1 and TRBJ2-3, with 12 positions matching TRBD2. Germline CDR1 reads WNHNN; CDR2 reads SYGVQD (reference sequence). The CDR3 spans 15 residues. V was pared by 5 bases and J by 2 bases, with 2 bases of the junction left unmatched. The CDR3 region has the DNA TGCGCCAGCAGTACTAGCGGGGGGATCACAGATACGCAGTATTTT. Translating it yields CASSTSGGITDTQYF.

This clone was detected only once. V gene TRBV18 combines with J gene TRBJ1-1; 9 nucleotides line up with TRBD1. This CDR3 is built from 16 residues. The germline CDR1 and CDR2 sequences are KGHSH and LQKENI. Trimming at V came to 2 bases and at J to 3 bases, leaving 7 bases not matched to a gene. The DNA for the CDR3 is TGTGCCAGCTCACCAACAGGGGGCGTGAGGGACACTGAAGCTTTCTTT. This translates into CASSPTGGVRDTEAFF.

This clone appeared a few times. The J gene is TRBJ2-6, the V gene TRBV30, with D uncertain. Per the germline V gene, CDR1 is GTSNPN and CDR2 is SVGIG (reference sequence). The CDR3 sequence is 13 residues long. The V gene lost 5 bases and the J gene lost 0 bases, with 5 bases spanning the gap. CDR3 loop: CAWSYSGANVLTF. In DNA, the CDR3 is TGTGCCTGGTCCTACTCTGGGGCCAACGTCCTGACTTTC.

This clone has only one observation. The V and J genes are TRBV2 and TRBJ1-4; 7 bases agree with TRBD1. The V segment lost 5 bases and the J segment 0 bases; nucleotides outside the gene matches: 9. The CDR3 totals 17 residues. The germline gives CDR1 SNHLY, CDR2 FYNNEI. The CDR3 loop is CASSRNRGVATNEKLFF. The CDR3 coding sequence is TGTGCCAGCAGTAGGAACAGGGGAGTTGCAACTAATGAAAAACTGTTTTTT.

The rearrangement uses TRBV5-1 and TRBJ2-5, with D perhaps TRBD2 (6 bases). This CDR3 spans 15 amino acids. The V end lost 0 bases, the J end lost 1 base, and 10 bases lay between the germline ends. Germline loops: CDR1 SGHRS, CDR2 YFSETQ. The CDR3 reads CASSLAGTSQETQYF. CDR3 sequence (DNA): TGCGCCAGCAGCTTGGCCGGGACTTCCCAAGAGACCCAGTACTTC.

V usage is TRBV3-1 (or the pseudogene TRBV3-2) and J usage is TRBJ2-7; D perhaps matches TRBD2 (5 bases). The V gene's germline CDR1 is LGHDT and CDR2 YNNKEL (reference sequence). The CDR3 is made up of 12 amino acids. V was clipped by 4 bases and J by 6 bases, with 10 bases between them. CDR3 coding DNA: TGTGCCAGCAGCCCCTTGGCGGGCGAGCAGTACTTC. Protein sequence: CASSPLAGEQYF.

CDR3 nucleotides: TGTGCCAGCAGCTTAGTGGGGGGAGGCTACACCTTC. Residues: CASSLVGGGYTF. This chain links TRBV7-8 with TRBJ1-2, with a weak D call TRBD1 (5 bases). CDR3 length equals 12 residues. In germline, CDR1 is SGHVS, CDR2 FQNEAQ. With 1 base removed from V and 8 bases from J, the gap between germline ends came to 8 bases.

The chain employs TRBV19 and TRBJ2-1; D gene uncertain. The CDR3 runs 15 residues. The V end lost 1 base, the J end lost 1 base, and 8 bases lay between the germline ends. The germline V gene encodes CDR1 LNHDA and CDR2 SQIVND (reference sequence). The CDR3 here is CASSIGARSYNEQFF. The CDR3 nucleotides are TGTGCCAGTAGTATAGGGGCGAGATCCTACAATGAGCAGTTCTTC.

The V call is TRBV20-1, the J call TRBJ2-3, with TRBD2 identical over 7 bases. The V gene end was trimmed by 3 bases and the J gene end by 2 bases; junction bases not matched to a gene: 5. Germline CDR1 DFQATT, CDR2 SNEGSKA (reference sequence). This CDR3 is 14 amino acids long. The CDR3 DNA follows: TGCAGTGCTAGTACGGGGAGGGCCACAGATACGCAGTATTTT. Encoded protein: CSASTGRATDTQYF.

The J gene is TRBJ2-3, the V gene TRBV4-3; D is ambiguous. The CDR3 contains 14 residues. V was clipped by 1 base and J by 4 bases, with 9 bases between them. The germline V gene has CDR1 LGHNA and CDR2 YSLEER. CDR3 in DNA: TGCGCCAGCAGCCAAGTGGGCCCCGCAGATACGCAGTATTTT. It encodes CASSQVGPADTQYF.

The genes are TRBV5-4 and TRBJ1-1, with TRBD1 as a possible D gene (5 bases). With 3 bases removed from V and 1 base from J, the gap between germline ends came to 19 bases. Germline-derived CDR1 and CDR2 are SGHNT and YYREEE (reference sequence). The CDR3 is 17 amino acids. The CDR3: CASSSPTQGLRNTEAFF. The CDR3 nucleotides read TGTGCCAGCAGCTCGCCCACCCAGGGCCTTAGGAACACTGAAGCTTTCTTT.